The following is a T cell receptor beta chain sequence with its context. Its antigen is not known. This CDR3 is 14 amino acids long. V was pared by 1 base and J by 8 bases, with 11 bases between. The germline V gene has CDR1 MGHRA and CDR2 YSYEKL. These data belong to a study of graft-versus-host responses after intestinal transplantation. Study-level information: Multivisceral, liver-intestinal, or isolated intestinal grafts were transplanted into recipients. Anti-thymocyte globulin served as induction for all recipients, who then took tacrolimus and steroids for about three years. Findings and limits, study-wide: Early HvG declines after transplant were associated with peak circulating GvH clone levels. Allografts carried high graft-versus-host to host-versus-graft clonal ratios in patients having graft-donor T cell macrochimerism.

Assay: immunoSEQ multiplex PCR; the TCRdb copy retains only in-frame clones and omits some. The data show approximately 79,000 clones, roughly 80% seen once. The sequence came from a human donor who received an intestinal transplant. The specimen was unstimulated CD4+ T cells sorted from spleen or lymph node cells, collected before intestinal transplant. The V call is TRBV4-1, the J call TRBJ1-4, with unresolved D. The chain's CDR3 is CASSQVVSVEKLFF. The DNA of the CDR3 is TGCGCCAGCAGCCAAGTCGTTTCCGTAGAAAAACTGTTTTTT.